This record looks at one TCR beta chain sequence and its context. These data originate in a study of blood T cell repertoires in COVID-19. Background on the study: PBMCs, B-cell-depleted T cells, or T cells provided the cDNA or gDNA that made up the material.

Authors' data handling: Scientists estimated how many nucleated cells there were by amplifying reference gene primers. Repertoires were generated with immunoSEQ multiplex PCR, while TCRdb's copy carries only in-frame clones and drops some. D and trimming were read from the DNA, whereas the V and J calls and clone size are those reported in that table. The sample lists 75,000 to 80,000 clones; around 88% were seen once. CDR3 length: 14 amino acids. Trimming removed 1 base from V and 7 bases from J, with 14 bases in between. Germline V gives CDR1 SQVTM, CDR2 ANQGSEA. The specimen sequenced was peripheral blood. The V call is TRBV29-1, the J call TRBJ2-1, with a weak D call TRBD1 (6 bases). The clonotype originates from a human donor in a cohort sampled during active COVID-19. CDR3 protein: CSVEGTGPGNEQFF. The CDR3 nucleotides read TGCAGCGTTGAAGGTACAGGGCCGGGGAATGAGCAGTTCTTC.